A single T cell receptor (beta chain) is shown here with its context. This receptor's antigen is unknown. Within one base of it there is no much larger clone, and no base qualities were kept. The sample belongs to a study of beta chain features in type 1 diabetes (dated 2018 in TCRdb). With respect to the entire study: No differences in mean age, gender distribution, total cell number or subset yield were found between patients and healthy donors. A total of roughly 99,000,000 sorted cells were examined across all samples, and the number of cells per subset was strongly correlated with RNA yield. In the study, TCRB repertoires of sorted circulating CD4+ T cell subsets from recently diagnosed type 1 diabetes patients were compared with those of matched healthy donors. Regulatory and stem cell-like memory subsets were obtained from only 8 patients and roughly 8 healthy donors, while naive and central memory subsets were obtained from all 30 or so donors.

The High Capacity cDNA Reverse Transcription Kit was used to reverse transcribe all of the isolated RNA, meaning that expressed TCRB transcripts were what got sequenced. Deep immunoSEQ sequencing was performed on naive, central memory and regulatory T cell samples, with an average of roughly 3.3 million total reads per sample. Sorted cells were lysed in RLT buffer and RNA was extracted with DNase-treated RNeasy Micro or Mini kits, depending on cell number. To prevent cross-contamination, every cell subset was processed on its own, while patient and healthy donor samples were processed together. The immunoSEQ multiplex PCR was used to amplify TCRB sequences from cDNA, yielding 87-bp fragments that span the CDR3 region. Amplicons were sequenced on the Illumina HiSeq platform. The paper's processing steps were these. Synthetic template baselines were used to correct PCR bias computationally, reads within Hamming distance 2 were collapsed together, and singletons that could not be merged were discarded. By aligning reads against IMGT, V, D and J genes, CDR3 length, and insertions or deletions at six rearrangement sites were assigned. Within each subset, clonotype counts were normalized to the number of sorted cells before true diversity and Gini coefficients were calculated with the tcR R package. The overlap coefficient, calculated on TCRB nucleotide sequences, was used to quantify repertoire sharing. As a proxy for the pre-selection repertoire, out-of-frame TCRB sequences from naive cells were analyzed. This immuneACCESS table, as held by TCRdb, lists in-frame sequences with V and J called but not all clones. Of the missing ones, under half trace to an unresolved V gene in checked studies; the others have no known cause. V, J and clone size were drawn from that table, and D and trimming were deduced from the DNA. This sample holds some 700,000 clones; roughly an eighth were observed only once. The leading ten clones occupy approximately 0.022% of the sample.

The full study reports these points: Shorter templates might have been favored by PCR, but patient and control samples were amplified and corrected together, so both groups would have been affected equally by any skew. The naive, central memory and regulatory TCRB repertoires appeared to resemble one another more closely among patients than among healthy donors. Because cDNA rather than genomic DNA was sequenced, highly expressing activated cells could have been over-represented, although no difference in activation and CD3 levels was found between groups. Fewer insertions and more nucleotide deletions at VDJ recombination sites were observed in patients with type 1 diabetes, implying thymic rearrangement abnormalities. Because the HLA sub-analyses included only small numbers of individuals, any influence of HLA type on TCRB rearrangement was left unresolved. In all four CD4+ subsets, TCRB CDR3 length was moderately but significantly shorter in type 1 diabetes patients.

Each donor gave one peripheral blood draw, averaging approximately 120 mL, which was collected into heparinised tubes. A BD FACSAria II was used to sort naive, central memory, regulatory and stem cell-like memory CD4+ T cells with a panel that included CD45RO, CCR7, CD25, CD127, CD95 and CD27. A purity above 98% was achieved for all sorted populations. Right away, PBMCs were isolated by Lymphoprep density gradient centrifugation and were stained directly, with no culture step. So that batch effects would be minimized, each experiment stained and sorted samples in pairs, pairing one healthy donor with one patient. Trimming costs V 4 bases and J 0 bases, and their ends lie 3 bases apart. The germline V gene encodes CDR1 GTSNPN and CDR2 SVGIG (reference sequence). Counted from cysteine to phenylalanine, this CDR3 has 11 amino acids. Solely the CDR3 DNA is kept, with 33 bases framed from the first base.

Material: naive CD4+ T cells from blood. What the cell subset or site label conveys for this sample: true naive CD4+ T cells. This chain joins TRBV30 to TRBJ1-1, with the D gene call left open. This sequence originates from a man between 18 and 35 years old with type 1 diabetes. The DNA reads TGTGCCTGGAAAGTGAACACTGAAGCTTTCTTT. Translation gives CAWKVNTEAFF.